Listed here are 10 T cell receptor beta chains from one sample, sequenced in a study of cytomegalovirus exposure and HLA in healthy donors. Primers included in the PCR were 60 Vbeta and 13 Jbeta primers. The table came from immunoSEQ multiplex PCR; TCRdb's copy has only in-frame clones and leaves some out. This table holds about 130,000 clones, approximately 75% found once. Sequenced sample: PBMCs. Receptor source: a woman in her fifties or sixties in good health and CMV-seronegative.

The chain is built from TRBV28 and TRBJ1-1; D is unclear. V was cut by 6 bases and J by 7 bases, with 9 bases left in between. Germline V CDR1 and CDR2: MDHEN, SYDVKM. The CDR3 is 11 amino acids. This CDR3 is CASRYLYEAFF. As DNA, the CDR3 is TGTGCCAGCAGATATCTGTATGAAGCTTTCTTT.

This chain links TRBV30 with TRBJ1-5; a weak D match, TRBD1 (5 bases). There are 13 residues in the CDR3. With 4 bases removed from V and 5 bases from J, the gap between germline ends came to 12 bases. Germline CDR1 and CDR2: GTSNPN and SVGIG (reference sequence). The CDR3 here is CAWTKSRDQPQHF. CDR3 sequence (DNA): TGTGCCTGGACCAAAAGCAGGGATCAGCCCCAGCATTTT.

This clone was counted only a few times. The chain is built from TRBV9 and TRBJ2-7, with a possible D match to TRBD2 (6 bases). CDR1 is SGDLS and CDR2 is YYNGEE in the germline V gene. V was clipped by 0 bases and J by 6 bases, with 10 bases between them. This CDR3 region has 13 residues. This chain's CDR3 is CASSVAGEAEQYF. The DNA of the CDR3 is TGTGCCAGCAGCGTAGCCGGGGAGGCCGAGCAGTACTTC.

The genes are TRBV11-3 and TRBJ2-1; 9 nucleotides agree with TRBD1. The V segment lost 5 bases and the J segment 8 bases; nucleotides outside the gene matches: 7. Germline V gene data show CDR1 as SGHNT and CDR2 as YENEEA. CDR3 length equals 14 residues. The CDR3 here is CASSPGDRDDEQFF. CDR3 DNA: TGTGCCAGCAGCCCCGGGGACAGGGATGATGAGCAGTTCTTC.

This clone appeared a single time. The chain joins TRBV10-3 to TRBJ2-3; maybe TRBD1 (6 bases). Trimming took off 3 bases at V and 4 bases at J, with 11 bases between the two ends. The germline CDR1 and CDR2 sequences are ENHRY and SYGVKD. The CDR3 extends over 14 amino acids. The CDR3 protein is CAISEMKGADTQYF. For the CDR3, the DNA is TGTGCCATCAGTGAAATGAAGGGGGCAGATACGCAGTATTTT.

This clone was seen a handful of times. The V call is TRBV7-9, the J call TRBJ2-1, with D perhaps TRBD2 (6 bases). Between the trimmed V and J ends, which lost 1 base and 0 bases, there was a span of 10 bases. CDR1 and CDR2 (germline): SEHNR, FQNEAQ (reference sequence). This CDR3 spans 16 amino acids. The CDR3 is CASSLGGVSSYNEQFF. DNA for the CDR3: TGTGCCAGCAGCTTAGGCGGGGTTAGCTCCTACAATGAGCAGTTCTTC.

In nucleotides, the CDR3 is TGTGCCAGCAGCTTAGCCATCCCAGCGGGTAGCACAGATACGCAGTATTTT. It encodes CASSLAIPAGSTDTQYF. The chain couples TRBV7-2 to TRBJ2-3; TRBD2 is a possible D gene (6 bases). CDR3 size: 17 residues. V lost 0 bases and J lost 0, with 13 bases in between. From germline, CDR1 is SGHTA and CDR2 FQGNSA. The variable domain in full, with the rest retrieved from reference TRBV7-2 and TRBJ2-3, is GAGVSQSPSNKVTEKGKDVELRCDPISGHTALYWYRQSLGQGLEFLIYFQGNSAPDKSGLPSDRFSAERTGGSVSTLTIQRTQQEDSAVYLCASSLAIPAGSTDTQYFGPGTRLTVL.

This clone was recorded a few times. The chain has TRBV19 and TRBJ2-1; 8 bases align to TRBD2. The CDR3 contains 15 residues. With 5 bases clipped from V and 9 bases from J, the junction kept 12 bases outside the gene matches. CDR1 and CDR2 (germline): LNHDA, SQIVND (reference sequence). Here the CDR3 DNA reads TGTGCCAGTAGTTTCCCACTCGGGAGCGGGGGTGAGCAGTTCTTC. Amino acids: CASSFPLGSGGEQFF.

The CDR3 region is CASSYSQGLTGELFF. The CDR3 bases are TGTGCCAGCAGTTACTCGCAGGGGTTGACCGGGGAGCTGTTTTTT. The chain combines TRBV6-6 with TRBJ2-2; a possible D gene is TRBD1 (6 bases). In germline, CDR1 is MNHNY, CDR2 SVGAGI (reference sequence). CDR3 length: 15 amino acids. V shed 0 bases and J shed 5 bases, with 10 bases lying between them.

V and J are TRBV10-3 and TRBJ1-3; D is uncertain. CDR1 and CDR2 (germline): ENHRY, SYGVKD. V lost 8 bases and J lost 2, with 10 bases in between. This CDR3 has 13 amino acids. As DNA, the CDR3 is TGTGCCATCTCTTCGGAGGCTGGAAACACCATATATTTT. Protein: CAISSEAGNTIYF.